This T cell receptor (beta chain) was found in a study of T cells in Graves' hyperthyroidism and ophthalmopathy. Study findings and constraints: Blood samples included most of the expanded thyroid clonotypes exceeding 0.001.

Using RNA transcripts as the source, TCR beta CDR3 regions were amplified. A set of HTBI primers served as the primers for a first-round RT-PCR of the TCR CDR3. From the multiplex PCR reads, TCRdb called clonotypes with MiXCR, one entry per CDR3 protein. The sample includes some 350,000 distinct CDR3 sequences, 19% of them seen just once. Germline CDR1 is DFQATT and CDR2 is SNEGSKA (reference sequence). Trimming left V 0 bases short and J 4 bases short, with 12 bases between. This CDR3 has 14 residues. Absent ophthalmopathy progression within 18 months defined stable Graves' hyperthyroidism. Diagnoses were established using clinical symptoms, serum thyroxine and TRAb, thyroid ultrasound and orbital computed tomography. PBMCs were derived from 10 ml fresh peripheral blood. This clonotype was counted ten times or more. Its specificity is not known.

The sample was blood. The chain uses TRBV20-1 and TRBJ1-1, with D hard to call. This receptor was identified in a woman between 18 and 29 years old with Graves' hyperthyroidism. DNA for the CDR3: TGCAGTGCTAGAGACTATACAGAGGGCACTGAAGCTTTCTTT. Translation: CSARDYTEGTEAFF.